Listed here is a single TCR beta chain. As yet, its antigen is unknown. Some clones are missing from TCRdb's copy, which holds only in-frame ones; the method was immunoSEQ multiplex PCR. The table lists 45,000 to 50,000 clones, roughly 75% of them singletons, with over 20% in the top ten. The CDR3 loop spans 15 amino acids. The germline CDR1 and CDR2 sequences are MDHEN and SYDVKM. V was shortened by 2 bases and J by 5 bases, with 13 bases between the two germline ends. The data belong to a study of PD-1 blockade in classical Hodgkin lymphoma. Study outcomes and limitations: Whatever underlies the repertoire differences (possibly disease activity or prior therapy) remains undefined. Those starting nivolumab under 1 year post-ASCT were excluded.

Relapses following autologous stem cell transplantation were seen in all patients, with brentuximab vedotin exposure varying. This TCR came from a human donor with classical Hodgkin lymphoma. The chain combines TRBV28 with TRBJ1-5, with D possibly TRBD1 on 5 matching bases. The specimen was peripheral blood mononuclear cells (PBMCs), collected before the second cycle of nivolumab. The CDR3 loop reads CASSLQQKGYQPQHF. CDR3 sequence (DNA): TGTGCCAGCAGTTTACAGCAAAAGGGGTATCAGCCCCAGCATTTT.